Each of the 13 T cell receptor beta chains below was sequenced from the same sample in a study of blood T cell repertoires in COVID-19. Measured with immunoSEQ multiplex PCR; TCRdb has only the in-frame clones, and not every one. The table records some 33,000 clones, approximately 90% of them present only once. The source material was peripheral blood. The receptors shown here come from a man in his 60s with acute or convalescent COVID-19.

The CDR3 sequence: CASGLGGVGPQHF. As DNA, the CDR3 is TGTGCTAGTGGTTTGGGGGGGGTAGGGCCCCAGCATTTT. V usage is TRBV12-5 and J usage is TRBJ1-5; D is perhaps TRBD1 (5 bases). The germline CDR1 and CDR2 sequences are LGHNT and FRNRAP. The CDR3 extends over 13 amino acids. Trimming stripped 1 base from V and 9 bases from J, with 10 bases between. The entire variable domain, with the rest obtained from reference TRBV12-5 and TRBJ1-5, is as follows: DARVTQTPRHKVTEMGQEVTMRCQPILGHNTVFWYRQTMMQGLELLAYFRNRAPLDDSGMPKDRFSAEMPDATLATLKIQPSEPRDSAVYFCASGLGGVGPQHFGDGTRLSIL.

The V gene is TRBV24-1, the J gene TRBJ1-2, with 12 bases fitting TRBD1. Germline loops: CDR1 KGHDR, CDR2 SFDVKD. CDR3 length: 16 residues. Germline trimming cut 4 bases from V and 3 bases from J; bases unmatched to any gene: 5. CDR3 sequence reads: CATSEGTGGLYYGYTF. The CDR3 region has the DNA TGTGCCACCAGTGAAGGGACAGGGGGCTTGTACTATGGCTACACCTTC.

Here the CDR3 reads CASSLGWGRRTQNTEAFF. CDR3 nucleotides: TGTGCCAGCAGCTTAGGGTGGGGCAGGCGGACCCAGAACACTGAAGCTTTCTTT. V usage is TRBV13 and J usage is TRBJ1-1; TRBD1 is a possible D gene (5 bases). Trimming cost V 0 bases and J 1 base, with 18 bases left between them. This CDR3 spans 18 amino acids. In germline, CDR1 is PRHDT, CDR2 FYEKMQ (reference sequence).

This chain joins TRBV5-1 and TRBJ2-5, with 8 nucleotides matching TRBD2. The CDR3 consists of 16 residues. After removal of 5 bases from V and 0 bases from J, the junction contained 9 bases not matched to a gene. CDR1 SGHRS and CDR2 YFSETQ come from the germline V gene. CDR3 DNA: TGCGCCAGCAGTGGCGGAACGGGGGGGTACCAAGAGACCCAGTACTTC. It specifies CASSGGTGGYQETQYF.

The chain joins TRBV6-5 to TRBJ2-7, with a possible D match to TRBD2 (6 bases). Germline CDR1 is MNHEY and CDR2 is SVGAGI. V gave up 6 bases and J gave up 0 bases, with 9 bases separating them. The CDR3 contains 13 residues. The CDR3 DNA follows: TGTGCCAGCAGACGCGGGACCTCCTACGAGCAGTACTTC. Protein: CASRRGTSYEQYF.

The rearrangement joins TRBV5-4 to TRBJ2-7; 7 nucleotides agree with TRBD2. CDR3 length equals 15 residues. The junction had 10 bases not matched to a gene; V was cut back by 3 bases and J by 4 bases. Germline values: CDR1 SGHNT, CDR2 YYREEE (reference sequence). DNA for the CDR3: TGTGCCAGCAGCTCCCGGGCTAGCGGACCATACGAGCAGTACTTC. Translated, it gives CASSSRASGPYEQYF.

The V and J genes are TRBV3-1 (or the pseudogene TRBV3-2) and TRBJ2-5; TRBD2 matches 7 bases. The CDR3 is 13 amino acids. The germline V gene encodes CDR1 LGHDT and CDR2 YNNKEL (reference sequence). V lost 2 bases and J lost 3; bases outside the gene matches: 0. The chain's CDR3 is CASSQLAEETQYF. CDR3 sequence (DNA): TGTGCCAGCAGCCAACTAGCGGAAGAGACCCAGTACTTC.

The chain couples TRBV19 to TRBJ2-2; 10 bases match TRBD2. Germline V CDR1 and CDR2: LNHDA, SQIVND (reference sequence). The CDR3 is 17 amino acids. V gave up 4 bases and J gave up 6 bases; unmatched junction bases: 11. The CDR3: CASSKVAGGRGAGELFF. Written as DNA, the CDR3 is TGTGCCAGTAGTAAGGTAGCGGGAGGACGAGGGGCCGGGGAGCTGTTTTTT.

The chain carries TRBV6-6 and TRBJ2-7; 9 bases align to TRBD1. J was trimmed by 6 bases and V by 5 bases; bases with no gene match: 11. This CDR3 region has 15 residues. Germline values: CDR1 MNHNY, CDR2 SVGAGI (reference sequence). CDR3 sequence: CASSPTGTGLGEQYF. CDR3 sequence (DNA): TGTGCCAGCAGTCCGACCGGGACAGGGCTTGGCGAGCAGTACTTC.

V is TRBV6-5 and J is TRBJ1-2, with 7 positions matching TRBD1. V lost 4 bases and J lost 4; bases outside the gene matches: 9. Germline V CDR1 and CDR2: MNHEY, SVGAGI. The CDR3 contains 15 residues. The CDR3 here is CASSFGQESAYGYTF. The CDR3 DNA is TGTGCCAGCAGTTTCGGACAGGAGAGTGCCTATGGCTACACCTTC.

This rearrangement joins TRBV10-2 to TRBJ2-5, with D possibly matching TRBD2 (5 bases). Germline V lookup: CDR1 WSHSY, CDR2 SAAADI. The CDR3 loop spans 13 amino acids. V lost 8 bases and J lost 3, with 13 bases in between. The CDR3 DNA reads as TGCGCCAGCTCACCCCCGGAGGAAGAGACCCAGTACTTC. Its protein is CASSPPEEETQYF.

The genes are TRBV29-1 and TRBJ1-4, with TRBD1 matching over 8 bases. Germline assignment: CDR1 SQVTM and CDR2 ANQGSEA. After removal of 8 bases from V and 7 bases from J, the junction contained 12 bases not matched to a gene. CDR3 length: 14 amino acids. The CDR3 region has the DNA TGCAGCTTCCAGGGGACAGGCTGGGGTGAAAAACTGTTTTTT. Translated, it gives CSFQGTGWGEKLFF.

The chain carries TRBV3-1 (or the pseudogene TRBV3-2) and TRBJ2-3; D is uncertain. Trimming removed 3 bases at V and 1 base at J, with 11 bases between. Germline V CDR1 and CDR2: LGHDT, YNNKEL (reference sequence). CDR3 size: 15 residues. CDR3 in amino acids: CASSHLTRGTDTQYF. CDR3 sequence (DNA): TGTGCCAGCAGCCATTTAACCCGGGGCACAGATACGCAGTATTTT.